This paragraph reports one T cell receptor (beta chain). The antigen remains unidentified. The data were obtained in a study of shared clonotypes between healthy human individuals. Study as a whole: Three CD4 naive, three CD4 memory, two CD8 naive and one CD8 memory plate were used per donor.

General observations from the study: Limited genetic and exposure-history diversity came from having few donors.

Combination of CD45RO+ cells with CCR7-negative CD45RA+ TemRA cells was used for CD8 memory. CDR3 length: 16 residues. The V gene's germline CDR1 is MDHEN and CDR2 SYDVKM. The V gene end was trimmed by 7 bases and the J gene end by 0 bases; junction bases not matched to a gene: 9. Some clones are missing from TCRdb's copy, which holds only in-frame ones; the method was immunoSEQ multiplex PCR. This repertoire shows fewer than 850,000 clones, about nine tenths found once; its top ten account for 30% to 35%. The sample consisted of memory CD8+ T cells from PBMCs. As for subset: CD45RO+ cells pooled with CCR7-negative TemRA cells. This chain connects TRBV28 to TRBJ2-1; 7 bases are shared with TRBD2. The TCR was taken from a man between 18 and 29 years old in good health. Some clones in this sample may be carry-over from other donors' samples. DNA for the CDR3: TGTGCCAGCACCAGGGAGGGAGGGCTCTCCTACAATGAGCAGTTCTTC. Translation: CASTREGGLSYNEQFF.